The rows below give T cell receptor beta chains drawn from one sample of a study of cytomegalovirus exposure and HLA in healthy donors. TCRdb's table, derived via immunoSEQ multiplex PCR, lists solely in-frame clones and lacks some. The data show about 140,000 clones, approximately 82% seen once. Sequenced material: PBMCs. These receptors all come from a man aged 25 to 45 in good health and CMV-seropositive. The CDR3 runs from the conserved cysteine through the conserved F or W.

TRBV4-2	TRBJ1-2	CASSQAGDKSSGYTF
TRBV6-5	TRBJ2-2	CASSYGVNTGELFF
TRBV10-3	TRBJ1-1	CAISERGGNRDTEAFF
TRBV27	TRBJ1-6	CASSLGLLGRGNSPLHF
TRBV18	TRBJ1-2	CASSPPGTGTSIGYTF
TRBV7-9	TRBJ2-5	CASSTNPGGVETQYF
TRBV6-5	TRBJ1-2	CASRGLIAGGYTF
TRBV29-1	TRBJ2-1	CSVVGRLPSADSYNEQFF
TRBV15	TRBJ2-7	CATSRVKPSEQYF
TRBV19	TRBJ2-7	CASGTGGYDTYEQYF
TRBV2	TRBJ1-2	CASSTGLDYGYTF
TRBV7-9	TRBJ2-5	CASSRSWRGQETQYF
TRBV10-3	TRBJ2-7	CAIRTVGGYEQYF
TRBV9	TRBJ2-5	CASSVGGRDWETQYF
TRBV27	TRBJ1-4	CASSLWAVSNEKLFF
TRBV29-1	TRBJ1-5	CSVRQGVGQPQHF
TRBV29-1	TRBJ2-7	CSVEGFRGIRFEQYF
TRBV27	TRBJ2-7	CASSFRTGATYEQYF
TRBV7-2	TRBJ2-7	CASSSGRDTPYEQYF
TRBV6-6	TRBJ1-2	CASSIPDRDYGYTF
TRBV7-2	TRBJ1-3	CASSLGQGAKRNTIYF
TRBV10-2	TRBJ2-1	CASSDAASGYNEQFF
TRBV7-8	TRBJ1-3	CASSRDRQRNTIYF
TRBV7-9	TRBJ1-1	CASSRAANTEAFF
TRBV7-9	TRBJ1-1	CASSLPDRGGTEAFF
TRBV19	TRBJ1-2	CASSMQGALYGYTF
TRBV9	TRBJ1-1	CASSALTANTEAFF
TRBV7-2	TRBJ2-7	CASGLHSGPYEQYF
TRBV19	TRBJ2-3	CASRTGSTDTQYF